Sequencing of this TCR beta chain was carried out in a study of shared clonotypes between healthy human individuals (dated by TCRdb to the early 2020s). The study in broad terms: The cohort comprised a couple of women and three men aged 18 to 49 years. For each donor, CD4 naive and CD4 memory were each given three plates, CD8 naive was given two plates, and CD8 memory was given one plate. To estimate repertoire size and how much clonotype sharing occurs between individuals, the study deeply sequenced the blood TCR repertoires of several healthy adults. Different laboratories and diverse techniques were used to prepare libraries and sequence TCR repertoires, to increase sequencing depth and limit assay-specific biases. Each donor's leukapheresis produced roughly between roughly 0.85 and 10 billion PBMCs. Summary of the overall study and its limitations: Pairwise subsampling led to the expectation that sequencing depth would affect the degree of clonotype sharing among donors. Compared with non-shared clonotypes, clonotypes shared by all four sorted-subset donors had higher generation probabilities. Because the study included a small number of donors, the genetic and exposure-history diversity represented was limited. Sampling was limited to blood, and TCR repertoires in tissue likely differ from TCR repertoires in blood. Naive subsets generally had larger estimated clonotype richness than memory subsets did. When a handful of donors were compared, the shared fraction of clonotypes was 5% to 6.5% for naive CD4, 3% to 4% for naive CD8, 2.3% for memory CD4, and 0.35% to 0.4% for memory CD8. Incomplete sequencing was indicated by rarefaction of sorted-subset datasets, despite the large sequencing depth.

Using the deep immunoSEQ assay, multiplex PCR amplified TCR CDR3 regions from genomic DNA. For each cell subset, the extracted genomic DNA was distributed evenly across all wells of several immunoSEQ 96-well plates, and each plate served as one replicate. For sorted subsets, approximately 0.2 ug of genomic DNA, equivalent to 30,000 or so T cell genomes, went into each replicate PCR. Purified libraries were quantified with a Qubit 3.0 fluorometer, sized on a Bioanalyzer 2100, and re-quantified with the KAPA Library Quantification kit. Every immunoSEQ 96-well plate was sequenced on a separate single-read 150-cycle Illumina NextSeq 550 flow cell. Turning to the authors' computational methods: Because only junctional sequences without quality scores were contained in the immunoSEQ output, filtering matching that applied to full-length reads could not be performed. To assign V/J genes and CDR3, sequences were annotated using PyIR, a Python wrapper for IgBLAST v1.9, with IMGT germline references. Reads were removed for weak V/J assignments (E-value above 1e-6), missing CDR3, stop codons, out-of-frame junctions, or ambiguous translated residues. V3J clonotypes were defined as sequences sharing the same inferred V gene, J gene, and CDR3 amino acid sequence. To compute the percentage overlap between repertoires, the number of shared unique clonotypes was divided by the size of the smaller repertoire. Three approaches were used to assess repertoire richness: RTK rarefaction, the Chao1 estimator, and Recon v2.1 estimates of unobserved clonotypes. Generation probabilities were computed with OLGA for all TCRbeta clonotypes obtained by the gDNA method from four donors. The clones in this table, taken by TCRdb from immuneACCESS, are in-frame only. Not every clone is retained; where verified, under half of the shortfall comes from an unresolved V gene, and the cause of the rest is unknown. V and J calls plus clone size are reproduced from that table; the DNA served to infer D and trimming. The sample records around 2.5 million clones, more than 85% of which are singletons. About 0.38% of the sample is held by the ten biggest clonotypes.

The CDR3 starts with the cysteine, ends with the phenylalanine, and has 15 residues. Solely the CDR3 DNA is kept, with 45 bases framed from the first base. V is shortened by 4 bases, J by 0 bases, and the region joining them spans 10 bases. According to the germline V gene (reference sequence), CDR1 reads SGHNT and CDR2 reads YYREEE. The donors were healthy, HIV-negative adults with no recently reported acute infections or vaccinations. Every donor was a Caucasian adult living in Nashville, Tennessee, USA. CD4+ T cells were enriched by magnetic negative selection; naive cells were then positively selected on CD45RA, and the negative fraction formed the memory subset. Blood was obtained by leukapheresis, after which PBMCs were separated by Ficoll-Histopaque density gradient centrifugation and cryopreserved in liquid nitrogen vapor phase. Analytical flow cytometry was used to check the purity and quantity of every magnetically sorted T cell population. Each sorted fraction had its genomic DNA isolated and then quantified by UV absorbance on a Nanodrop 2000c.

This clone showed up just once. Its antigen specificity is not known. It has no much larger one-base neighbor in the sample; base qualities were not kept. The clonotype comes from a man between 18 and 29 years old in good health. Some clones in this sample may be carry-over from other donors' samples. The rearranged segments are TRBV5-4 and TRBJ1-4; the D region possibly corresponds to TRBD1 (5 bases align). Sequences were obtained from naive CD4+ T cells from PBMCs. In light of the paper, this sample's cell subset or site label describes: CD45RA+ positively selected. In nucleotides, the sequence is TGTGCCAGCAGCCGAGCGGGGGCAACTAATGAAAAACTGTTTTTT. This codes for CASSRAGATNEKLFF.